The sequence of this T cell receptor beta chain was determined in a study of tumor and adjacent non-tumor tissue in lung cancer. RNA was extracted from bulk tissue without any cell sorting. Distant lung tissue was collected more than 3 cm away from the tumor edge. Germline loops: CDR1 SGHNT, CDR2 YYREEE (reference sequence). The CDR3 sequence is 17 residues long. TCRbeta libraries were built with three rounds of nested PCR, modified from ARM-PCR. Each CDR3 protein is one row after TCRdb ran MiXCR on the multiplex PCR reads. The sample lists 40,000 or so distinct CDR3 sequences; 60% were seen once. Turning to this clonotype: This CDR3 is missing its conserved last phenylalanine or tryptophan, likely due to a read error.

The V gene is TRBV5-4, the J gene TRBJ2-7, with 8 bases identical to TRBD2. Source material: distant non-tumor lung tissue. This receptor was identified in a man in his fifties or sixties with non-small cell lung cancer. The CDR3 here is CASSRLEIAGSSFEQYS. The CDR3 coding sequence is TGTGCCAGCAGCCGATTGGAAATAGCGGGGAGCTCCTTCGAGCAGTACTCC.